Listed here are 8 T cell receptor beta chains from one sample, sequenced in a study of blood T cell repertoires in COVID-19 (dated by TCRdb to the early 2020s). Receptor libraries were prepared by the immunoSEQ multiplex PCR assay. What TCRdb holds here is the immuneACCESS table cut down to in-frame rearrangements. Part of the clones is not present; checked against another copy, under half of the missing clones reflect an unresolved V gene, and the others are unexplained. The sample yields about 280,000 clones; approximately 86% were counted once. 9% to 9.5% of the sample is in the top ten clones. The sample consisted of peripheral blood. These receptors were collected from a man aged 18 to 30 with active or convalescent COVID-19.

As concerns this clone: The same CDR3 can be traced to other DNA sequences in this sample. The CDR3 loop is CASSPTGNTEAFF. The CDR3 region has the DNA TGTGCCAGCAGTCCGACAGGGAACACTGAAGCTTTCTTT. J is TRBJ1-1 and V is TRBV5-5, with TRBD1 as a possible D gene (6 bases). CDR3 size: 13 residues. V was cut by 5 bases and J by 1 base, with 9 bases left in between. Germline assignment: CDR1 SGHKS and CDR2 YYEKEE (reference sequence).

The CDR3 spells CASSLSGTVHSAQYF. The DNA of the CDR3 is TGTGCCAGCAGCCTCTCCGGGACAGTACATTCTGCGCAGTATTTT. The rearrangement joins TRBV3-1 (or the pseudogene TRBV3-2) to TRBJ2-3, with TRBD1 identical over 7 bases. This CDR3 comprises 15 residues. Germline CDR1 reads LGHDT; CDR2 reads YNNKEL (reference sequence). Trimming cost V 4 bases and J 10 bases; bases outside gene matches: 14.

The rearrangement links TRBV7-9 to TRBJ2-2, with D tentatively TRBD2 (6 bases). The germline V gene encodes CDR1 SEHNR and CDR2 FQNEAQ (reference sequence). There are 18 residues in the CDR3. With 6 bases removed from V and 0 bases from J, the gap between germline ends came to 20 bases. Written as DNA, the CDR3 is TGTGCCAGCAGTATCCTTGCATGGACTATAGCGAACACCGGGGAGCTGTTTTTT. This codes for CASSILAWTIANTGELFF.

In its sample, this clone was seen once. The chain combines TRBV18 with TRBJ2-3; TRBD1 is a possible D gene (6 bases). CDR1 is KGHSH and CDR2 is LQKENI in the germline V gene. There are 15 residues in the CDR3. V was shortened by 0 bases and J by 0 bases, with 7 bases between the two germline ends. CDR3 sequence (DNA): TGTGCCAGCTCACCACCGCAGGGGAGCACAGATACGCAGTATTTT. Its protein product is CASSPPQGSTDTQYF.

CDR3 sequence: CASSIVGQEDLANQPQHF. DNA for the CDR3: TGTGCCAGCAGCATAGTGGGACAGGAGGACTTAGCAAATCAGCCCCAGCATTTT. The chain carries TRBV7-2 and TRBJ1-5; TRBD1 agrees at 8 bases. The germline V gene has CDR1 SGHTA and CDR2 FQGNSA. The length of the CDR3 is 18 residues. The junction had 16 bases not matched to a gene; V was cut back by 5 bases and J by 4 bases.

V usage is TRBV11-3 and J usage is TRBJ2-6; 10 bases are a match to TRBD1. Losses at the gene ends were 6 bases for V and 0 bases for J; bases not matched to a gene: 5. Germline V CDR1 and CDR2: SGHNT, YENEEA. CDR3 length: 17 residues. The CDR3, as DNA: TGTGCCAGCAGTTTACGGACAGGGGGCTCTGGGGCCAACGTCCTGACTTTC. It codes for CASSLRTGGSGANVLTF.

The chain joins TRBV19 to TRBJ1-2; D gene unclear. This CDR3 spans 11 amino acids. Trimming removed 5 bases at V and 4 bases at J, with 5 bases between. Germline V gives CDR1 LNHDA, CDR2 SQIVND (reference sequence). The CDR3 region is CASSPGYGYTF. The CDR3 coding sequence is TGTGCCAGTAGTCCCGGCTATGGCTACACCTTC.

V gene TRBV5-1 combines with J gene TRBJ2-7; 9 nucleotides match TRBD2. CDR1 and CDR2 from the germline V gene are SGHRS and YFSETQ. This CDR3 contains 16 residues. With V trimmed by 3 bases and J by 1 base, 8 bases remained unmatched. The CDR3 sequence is CASSSRRGGTSYEQYF. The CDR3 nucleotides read TGCGCCAGCAGCTCCCGGCGGGGGGGAACGTCCTACGAGCAGTACTTC.